The 29 T cell receptor beta chains listed next were all sequenced from one sample in a study of OX40 agonist ivuxolimab in advanced cancers. TCRdb keeps only in-frame clones here, not all; method: immunoSEQ multiplex PCR. The table lists around 80,000 clones, 70% to 90% of them singletons. The specimen comprised CD4+ or CD8+ T cells sorted from blood, sampled in a trial of the OX40 agonist ivuxolimab. These receptors were taken from an adult with an advanced solid tumor such as melanoma, head and neck, liver or kidney cancer.

As DNA, the CDR3 is TGTGCCAGCAGCCTATGGACAGAACAAGAGACCCAGTACTTC. It translates to CASSLWTEQETQYF. The chain combines TRBV7-6 with TRBJ2-5, with a possible D match to TRBD1 (6 bases). The CDR3 has 14 amino acids. V lost 5 bases, J lost 2 bases, and 12 bases lay in between. Germline lookup yields CDR1 SGHVS and CDR2 FNYEAQ.

This chain links TRBV20-1 with TRBJ1-2; D is unresolved. From germline, CDR1 is DFQATT and CDR2 SNEGSKA (reference sequence). Trimming left V 6 bases short and J 7 bases short, with 6 bases between. CDR3 size: 9 residues. The CDR3: CSARPGYTF. The CDR3 DNA reads TGCAGTGCGCGGCCTGGCTACACCTTC.

The V and J genes are TRBV19 and TRBJ2-1; 14 positions match TRBD2. Germline V CDR1 and CDR2: LNHDA, SQIVND (reference sequence). V dropped 4 bases and J dropped 7; count of bases not matched to a gene: 3. This CDR3 region has 15 residues. CDR3 sequence: CASSRGTSGSNEQFF. DNA of the CDR3: TGTGCCAGTAGTAGAGGGACTAGCGGGAGTAATGAGCAGTTCTTC.

The chain has TRBV5-6 and TRBJ1-2; D remains unclear. CDR1 is SGHDT, CDR2 YYEEEE, per germline. Trimming removed 1 base at V and 5 bases at J, with 12 bases between. The CDR3 length is 14 residues. CDR3 DNA sequence: TGTGCCAGCAGCTTGTTGGGGTCGGGGTATGGCTACACCTTC. The encoded protein is CASSLLGSGYGYTF.

The V gene is TRBV19, the J gene TRBJ1-2; maybe TRBD1 (5 bases). V lost 8 bases, J lost 3 bases, and 19 bases lay in between. The CDR3 spans 15 residues. Germline V gene data show CDR1 as LNHDA and CDR2 as SQIVND (reference sequence). CDR3 DNA sequence: TGTGCCAGTTGGCACCAAGGCAGGGCGGACTATGGCTACACCTTC. It translates to CASWHQGRADYGYTF. The whole variable domain, filled in from reference TRBV19 and TRBJ1-2, reads DGGITQSPKYLFRKEGQNVTLSCEQNLNHDAMYWYRQDPGQGLRLIYYSQIVNDFQKGDIAEGYSVSREKKESFPLTVTSAQKNPTAFYLCASWHQGRADYGYTFGSGTRLTVV.

The V gene is TRBV15, the J gene TRBJ1-5; D is undetermined. Germline V gene lookup returns CDR1 LNHNV and CDR2 YYDKDF (reference sequence). Trimming left V 3 bases short and J 0 bases short, with 6 bases between. There are 14 residues in the CDR3. The CDR3 DNA is TGTGCCACCAGCAGCTGGGATAGCAATCAGCCCCAGCATTTT. Its protein product is CATSSWDSNQPQHF. The complete variable domain, with remaining parts taken from reference TRBV15 and TRBJ1-5, reads DAMVIQNPRYQVTQFGKPVTLSCSQTLNHNVMYWYQQKSSQAPKLLFHYYDKDFNNEADTPDNFQSRRPNTSFCFLDIRSPGLGDTAMYLCATSSWDSNQPQHFGDGTRLSIL.

The rearrangement uses TRBV11-2 and TRBJ2-6; a possible D gene is TRBD1 (6 bases). This CDR3 has 16 amino acids. Germline V gene lookup returns CDR1 SGHAT and CDR2 FQNNGV. V lost 5 bases to trimming and J lost 2 bases, with 13 bases between them. The CDR3 DNA reads as TGTGCCAGCAGCACCCAGACAGGTACTGGGGCCAACGTCCTGACTTTC. Amino acids: CASSTQTGTGANVLTF.

This clone was seen a handful of times. CDR3 sequence: CASSVRTSGRAGETQYF. CDR3 bases: TGTGCCAGCAGTGTACGGACTAGCGGGAGGGCCGGGGAGACCCAGTACTTC. The V call is TRBV6-1, the J call TRBJ2-5, with 15 bases that match TRBD2. Germline V gene data show CDR1 as MNHNS and CDR2 as SASEGT. The CDR3 is made up of 17 amino acids. Trimming removed 4 bases from V and 5 bases from J; junction bases left unmatched: 8.

The V gene is TRBV5-6, the J gene TRBJ1-4; perhaps TRBD1 as D (5 bases). This CDR3 is built from 13 residues. Germline-derived CDR1 and CDR2 are SGHDT and YYEEEE. The ends were cut back, 4 bases at V and 6 bases at J, with 10 bases in the middle. In DNA, the CDR3 is TGTGCCAGCAGCCTCCAGGGCGATGAAAAACTGTTTTTT. Its protein product is CASSLQGDEKLFF.

This chain connects TRBV7-3 to TRBJ2-5, with D perhaps TRBD2 (7 bases). Trimming left V 2 bases short and J 5 bases short, with 15 bases between. The CDR3 is made up of 15 amino acids. Germline-derived CDR1 and CDR2 are SGHTA and FQGTGA. The CDR3 is CASSLGRTGGETQYF. The CDR3 DNA follows: TGTGCCAGCAGCTTAGGTCGGACGGGGGGCGAGACCCAGTACTTC.

This sequence joins TRBV6-1 and TRBJ2-2; tentatively, D is TRBD2 (5 bases). The CDR3 is 14 amino acids. From germline, CDR1 is MNHNS and CDR2 SASEGT. V lost 8 bases, J lost 0 bases, and 10 bases lay in between. The CDR3: CASGKGANTGELFF. The CDR3 DNA sequence: TGTGCCAGCGGGAAGGGAGCGAACACCGGGGAGCTGTTTTTT.

This chain joins TRBV19 and TRBJ2-2; TRBD1 aligns across 7 bases. The germline V gene encodes CDR1 LNHDA and CDR2 SQIVND (reference sequence). The ends lost 3 bases at V and 0 bases at J; junction bases unmatched: 1. The CDR3 sequence is 15 residues long. The CDR3 protein is CASSIGTANTGELFF. The CDR3 DNA sequence: TGTGCCAGTAGTATCGGGACAGCGAACACCGGGGAGCTGTTTTTT.

This chain uses TRBV28 with TRBJ2-7; no firm D call. Per germline, CDR1 MDHEN and CDR2 SYDVKM. CDR3 length: 14 residues. V was clipped by 4 bases and J by 3 bases, with 13 bases between them. CDR3 residues: CASSSAGHSYEQYF. DNA of the CDR3: TGTGCCAGCAGTTCCGCCGGGCACAGCTACGAGCAGTACTTC.

The chain joins TRBV5-1 to TRBJ1-1, with TRBD1 identical over 11 bases. Germline loops: CDR1 SGHRS, CDR2 YFSETQ. The junction had 7 bases not matched to a gene; V was cut back by 2 bases and J by 4 bases. The length of the CDR3 is 16 residues. CDR3 sequence: CASSFQSGTGGTEAFF. The CDR3 DNA sequence: TGCGCCAGCAGCTTTCAAAGCGGGACAGGGGGCACTGAAGCTTTCTTT.

Concerning this clone: Other DNA sequences of this sample code for an identical CDR3. This chain uses TRBV19 with TRBJ2-5; 7 nucleotides line up with TRBD2. V gave up 0 bases and J gave up 4 bases; unmatched junction bases: 8. The CDR3 is 16 amino acids. The germline CDR1 and CDR2 sequences are LNHDA and SQIVND (reference sequence). The CDR3 DNA follows: TGTGCCAGTAGTATAGATGGGGCGGGAGTTGGAGAGACCCAGTACTTC. Translating it yields CASSIDGAGVGETQYF.

In DNA, the CDR3 is TGTGCCTGGGGCCGACAGAGAATAAGCACAGATACGCAGTATTTT. Translated: CAWGRQRISTDTQYF. The genes are TRBV30 and TRBJ2-3; tentative D call: TRBD1 (5 bases). The CDR3 has 15 amino acids. The V and J ends lost 5 bases and 0 bases respectively, with 15 bases between them. Germline V CDR1 and CDR2: GTSNPN, SVGIG (reference sequence).

This clone has only a few counts. The rearrangement uses TRBV5-4 and TRBJ2-5; D is uncertain. Germline V gene data show CDR1 as SGHNT and CDR2 as YYREEE (reference sequence). There are 11 residues in the CDR3. The V gene lost 0 bases and the J gene lost 3 bases, with 0 bases spanning the gap. As DNA, the CDR3 is TGTGCCAGCAGCTTGGAAGAGACCCAGTACTTC. This sequence encodes CASSLEETQYF.

This chain connects TRBV18 to TRBJ2-7, with 10 nucleotides matching TRBD2. V was pared by 5 bases and J by 3 bases, with 4 bases of the junction left unmatched. This CDR3 has 14 residues. Germline V CDR1 and CDR2: KGHSH, LQKENI. Here the CDR3 reads CASSASGSHYEQYF. For the CDR3, the DNA is TGTGCCAGCTCAGCTAGCGGGAGTCACTACGAGCAGTACTTC.

In this sample, this clone turned up a few times. The gene calls are TRBV6-5 and TRBJ1-5; no clear D. Germline V gene data show CDR1 as MNHEY and CDR2 as SVGAGI. The V end was cut by 6 bases, the J end by 5 bases, with 11 bases between. The CDR3 runs to 13 residues. CDR3 residues: CASSPGWDQPQHF. In DNA form, the CDR3 reads TGTGCCAGCAGCCCCGGGTGGGATCAGCCCCAGCATTTT.

J is TRBJ2-7 and V is TRBV25-1; TRBD2 agrees at 12 bases. Germline V gene lookup returns CDR1 MGHDK and CDR2 SYGVNS. CDR3 length: 18 residues. J lost 4 bases, V lost 4 bases, and 14 bases had no gene match. CDR3 amino acids: CASSGSTSGSSSLYEQYF. The CDR3 region has the DNA TGTGCCAGCAGTGGGTCGACTAGCGGGAGTTCCTCCCTTTACGAGCAGTACTTC.

The rearrangement uses TRBV3-2 and TRBJ2-7. TRBV3-2 constitutes a pseudogene. The CDR3 runs 9 residues. The CDR3 reads CASNYEQYF. The DNA of the CDR3 is TGTGCCAGCAACTACGAGCAGTACTTC.

The V and J genes are TRBV11-2 and TRBJ2-5; TRBD1 is a possible D gene (6 bases). The CDR3 spans 14 residues. With 1 base removed from V and 5 bases from J, the gap between germline ends came to 11 bases. Germline V lookup: CDR1 SGHAT, CDR2 FQNNGV. The CDR3 loop is CASSLGQGHETQYF. DNA for the CDR3: TGTGCCAGCAGCTTAGGGCAGGGGCACGAGACCCAGTACTTC.

The chain joins TRBV30 to TRBJ1-4; the D gene is possibly TRBD1 (5 bases). Per germline, CDR1 GTSNPN and CDR2 SVGIG (reference sequence). This CDR3 region has 12 residues. The V end lost 0 bases, the J end lost 10 bases, and 9 bases lay between the germline ends. CDR3 DNA: TGTGCCTGGAGTGTACGTAGGGGAAAACTGTTTTTT. Protein product: CAWSVRRGKLFF.

In this sample, this clone turned up many times. This rearrangement joins TRBV5-4 to TRBJ1-3; no definite D call. In germline, CDR1 is SGHNT, CDR2 YYREEE (reference sequence). This CDR3 region has 15 residues. Trimming pared 3 bases from V and 3 bases from J, leaving 13 bases between. The CDR3 is CASSSIGTLGNTIYF. CDR3 nucleotides: TGTGCCAGCAGCTCGATTGGTACTCTTGGAAACACCATATATTTT.

The chain uses TRBV7-2 and TRBJ2-5, with a possible D match to TRBD1 (6 bases). Germline CDR1 reads SGHTA; CDR2 reads FQGNSA. The CDR3 totals 14 residues. V lost 3 bases to trimming and J lost 1 base, with 9 bases between them. DNA of the CDR3: TGTGCCAGCAGCTTTGCAGGGGCCCAAGAGACCCAGTACTTC. This translates into CASSFAGAQETQYF.

In regard to this clone: The same CDR3 arises from other DNA sequences in this sample as well. The V call is TRBV6-1, the J call TRBJ2-5; D is undetermined. V was clipped by 3 bases and J by 2 bases, with 10 bases between them. The CDR3 has 14 amino acids. The V gene's germline CDR1 is MNHNS and CDR2 SASEGT. CDR3 residues: CASSESGRQETQYF. The CDR3 region has the DNA TGTGCCAGCAGTGAGTCCGGACGGCAAGAGACCCAGTACTTC.

This chain connects TRBV6-5 to TRBJ1-1; 9 nucleotides match TRBD1. From germline, CDR1 is MNHEY and CDR2 SVGAGI. This CDR3 region has 15 residues. V shed 6 bases and J 3 bases; nucleotides not matched to a gene: 8. In nucleotides, the CDR3 is TGTGCCAGCAGGGGACAGGGCCTGTCAGACACTGAAGCTTTCTTT. The encoded protein is CASRGQGLSDTEAFF.

The chain couples TRBV2 to TRBJ2-5; D is perhaps TRBD2 (5 bases). The CDR3 has 12 amino acids. The V gene's germline CDR1 is SNHLY and CDR2 FYNNEI. Between the trimmed V and J ends, which lost 4 bases and 11 bases, there was a span of 14 bases. CDR3 nucleotide sequence: TGTGCCAGCAGTGCAGCGCCCTCGGGGCAGTACTTC. This sequence encodes CASSAAPSGQYF. The variable domain in full, completed from reference TRBV2 and TRBJ2-5, reads EPEVTQTPSHQVTQMGQEVILRCVPISNHLYFYWYRQILGQKVEFLVSFYNNEISEKSEIFDDQFSVERPDGSNFTLKIRSTKLEDSAMYFCASSAAPSGQYFGPGTRLLVL.

The V gene is TRBV28, the J gene TRBJ2-5; 7 nucleotides agree with TRBD1. CDR1 MDHEN and CDR2 SYDVKM come from the germline V gene. Unmatched junction bases numbered 5, after V lost 9 bases and J lost 1 base. The CDR3 runs 13 residues. Here the CDR3 DNA reads TGTGCCAGTATAGCAGGGGGCCAAGAGACCCAGTACTTC. This codes for CASIAGGQETQYF. The variable domain in full, with the rest retrieved from reference TRBV28 and TRBJ2-5, is DVKVTQSSRYLVKRTGEKVFLECVQDMDHENMFWYRQDPGLGLRLIYFSYDVKMKEKGDIPEGYSVSREKKERFSLILESASTNQTSMYLCASIAGGQETQYFGPGTRLLVL.